The T cell receptor beta chain under discussion was sequenced for a study of control samples from healthy donors and cancer patients. The data were produced by immunoSEQ multiplex PCR, yet TCRdb's version contains in-frame clones alone and is incomplete. The sample includes some 120,000 clones, over 75% of them seen just once. The ends lost 4 bases at V and 6 bases at J; junction bases unmatched: 9. This CDR3 contains 14 residues. Looked up from germline, CDR1 is SGHRS and CDR2 is YFSETQ. J is TRBJ2-7 and V is TRBV5-1; TRBD1 matches at 8 bases. Material for sequencing was blood. The receptor was isolated from a middle-aged man in good health. CDR3 sequence (DNA): TGCGCCAGCAGCCCCGGACAGGGAGCCGGCGAGCAGTACTTC. Translated: CASSPGQGAGEQYF.